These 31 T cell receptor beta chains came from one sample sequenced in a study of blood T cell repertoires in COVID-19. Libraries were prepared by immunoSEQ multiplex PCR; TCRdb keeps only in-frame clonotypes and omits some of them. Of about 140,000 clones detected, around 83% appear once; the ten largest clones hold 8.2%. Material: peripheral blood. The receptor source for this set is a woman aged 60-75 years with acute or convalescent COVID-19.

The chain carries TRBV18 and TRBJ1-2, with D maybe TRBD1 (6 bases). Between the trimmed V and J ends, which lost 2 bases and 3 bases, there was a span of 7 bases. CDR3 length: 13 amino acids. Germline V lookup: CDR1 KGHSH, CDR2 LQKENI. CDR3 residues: CASSPRQDYGYTF. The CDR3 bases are TGTGCCAGCTCACCAAGACAGGACTATGGCTACACCTTC.

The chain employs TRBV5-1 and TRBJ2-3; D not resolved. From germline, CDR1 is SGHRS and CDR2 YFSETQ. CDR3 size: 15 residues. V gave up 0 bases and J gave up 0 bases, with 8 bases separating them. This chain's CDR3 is CASSLALSSTDTQYF. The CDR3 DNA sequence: TGCGCCAGCAGCTTGGCCTTGAGTAGCACAGATACGCAGTATTTT.

The CDR3 loop reads CASSQALTGTEAFF. The CDR3 region has the DNA TGTGCCAGCAGCCAAGCGTTAACGGGGACTGAAGCTTTCTTT. The V call is TRBV3-1 (or the pseudogene TRBV3-2), the J call TRBJ1-1; no clear D gene. The CDR3 length is 14 residues. The germline CDR1 and CDR2 sequences are LGHDT and YNNKEL (reference sequence). Trimming took 1 base from V and 5 from J, leaving 11 bases between them.

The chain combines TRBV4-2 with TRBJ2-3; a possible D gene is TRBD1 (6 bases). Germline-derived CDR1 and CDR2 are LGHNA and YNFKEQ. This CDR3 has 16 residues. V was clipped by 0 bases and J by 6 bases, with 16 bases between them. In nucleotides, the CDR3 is TGTGCCAGCAGCCAAGAAGAAGGCCAGGGGATGGATACGCAGTATTTT. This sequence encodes CASSQEEGQGMDTQYF.

CDR3 region: CASSLGGGPSGANVLTF. For the CDR3, the DNA is TGTGCCAGCAGTCTAGGGGGGGGCCCCTCTGGGGCCAACGTCCTGACTTTC. The genes are TRBV27 and TRBJ2-6; a possible D gene is TRBD2 (7 bases). This CDR3 has 17 residues. Deletions cut 5 bases from V and 0 bases from J, with 14 bases between. CDR1 is MNHEY, CDR2 SMNVEV, per germline (reference sequence).

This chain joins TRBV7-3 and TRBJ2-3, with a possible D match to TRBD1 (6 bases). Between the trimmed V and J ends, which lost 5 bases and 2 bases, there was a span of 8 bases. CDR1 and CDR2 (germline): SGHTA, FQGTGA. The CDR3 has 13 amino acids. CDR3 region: CASSRDNTDTQYF. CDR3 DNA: TGTGCCAGCAGCCGGGACAACACAGATACGCAGTATTTT. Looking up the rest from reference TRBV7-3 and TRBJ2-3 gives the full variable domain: GAGVSQTPSNKVTEKGKYVELRCDPISGHTALYWYRQSLGQGPEFLIYFQGTGAADDSGLPNDRFFAVRPEGSVSTLKIQRTERGDSAVYLCASSRDNTDTQYFGPGTRLTVL.

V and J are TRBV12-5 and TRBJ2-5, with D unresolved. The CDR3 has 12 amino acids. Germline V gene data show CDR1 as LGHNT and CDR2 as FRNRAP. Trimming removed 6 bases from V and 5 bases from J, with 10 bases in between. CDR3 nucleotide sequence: TGTGCTAGTGGCCCCAGGATGGAGACCCAGTACTTC. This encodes CASGPRMETQYF.

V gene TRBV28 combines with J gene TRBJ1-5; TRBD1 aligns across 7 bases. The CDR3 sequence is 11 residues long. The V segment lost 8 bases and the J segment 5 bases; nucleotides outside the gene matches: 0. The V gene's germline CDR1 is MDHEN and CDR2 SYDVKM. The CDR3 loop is CASQGDQPQHF. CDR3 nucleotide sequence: TGTGCCAGCCAGGGGGATCAGCCCCAGCATTTT.

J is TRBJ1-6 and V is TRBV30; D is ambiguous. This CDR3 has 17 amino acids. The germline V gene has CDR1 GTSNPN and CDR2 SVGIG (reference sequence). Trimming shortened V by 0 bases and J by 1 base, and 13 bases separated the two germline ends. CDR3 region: CAWSVPTGRSYNSPLHF. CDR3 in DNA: TGTGCCTGGAGTGTACCGACGGGGAGATCCTATAATTCACCCCTCCACTTT.

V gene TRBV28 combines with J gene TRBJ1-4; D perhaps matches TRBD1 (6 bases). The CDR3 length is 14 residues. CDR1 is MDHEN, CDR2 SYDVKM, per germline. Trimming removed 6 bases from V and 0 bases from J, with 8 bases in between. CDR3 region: CASRRGTTNEKLFF. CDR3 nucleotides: TGTGCCAGCAGGAGGGGGACAACTAATGAAAAACTGTTTTTT.

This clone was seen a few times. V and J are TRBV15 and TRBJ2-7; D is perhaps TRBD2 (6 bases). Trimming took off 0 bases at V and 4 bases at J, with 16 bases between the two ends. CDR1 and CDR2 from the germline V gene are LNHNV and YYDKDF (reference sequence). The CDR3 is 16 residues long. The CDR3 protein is CATSRDLGQGRYEQYF. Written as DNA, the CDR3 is TGTGCCACCAGCAGAGATCTGGGCCAAGGGAGGTACGAGCAGTACTTC.

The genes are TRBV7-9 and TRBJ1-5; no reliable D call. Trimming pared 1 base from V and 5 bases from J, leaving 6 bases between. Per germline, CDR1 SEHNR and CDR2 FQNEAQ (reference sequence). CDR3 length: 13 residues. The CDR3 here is CASSLGSDQPQHF. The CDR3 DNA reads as TGTGCCAGCAGCTTAGGCAGCGATCAGCCCCAGCATTTT.

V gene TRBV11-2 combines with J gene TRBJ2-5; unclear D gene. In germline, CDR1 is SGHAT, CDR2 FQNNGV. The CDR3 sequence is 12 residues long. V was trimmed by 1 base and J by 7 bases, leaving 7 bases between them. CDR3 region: CASSLVIRTQYF. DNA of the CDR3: TGTGCCAGCAGCTTAGTAATTAGGACCCAGTACTTC.

In DNA form, the CDR3 reads TGTGCCAGCAGTGAGAGGCCGAAAATAGACACCGGGGAGCTGTTTTTT. It is translated as CASSERPKIDTGELFF. The chain combines TRBV6-1 with TRBJ2-2, with D hard to call. The CDR3 loop spans 16 amino acids. Trimming removed 3 bases at V and 3 bases at J, with 14 bases between. Germline CDR1 is MNHNS and CDR2 is SASEGT.

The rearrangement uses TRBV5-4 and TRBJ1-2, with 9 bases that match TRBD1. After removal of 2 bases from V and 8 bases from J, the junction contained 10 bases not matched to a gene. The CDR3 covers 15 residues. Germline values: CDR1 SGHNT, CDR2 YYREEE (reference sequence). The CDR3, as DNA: TGTGCCAGCAGCTTACCGGTGGGACAGGGAGGGGGCTACACCTTC. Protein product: CASSLPVGQGGGYTF.

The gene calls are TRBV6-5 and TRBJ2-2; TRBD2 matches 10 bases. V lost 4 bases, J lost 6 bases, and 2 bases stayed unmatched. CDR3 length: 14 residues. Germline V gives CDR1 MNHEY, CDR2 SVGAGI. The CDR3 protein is CASSLGLASGELFF. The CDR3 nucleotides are TGTGCCAGCAGTTTGGGACTAGCGTCCGGGGAGCTGTTTTTT.

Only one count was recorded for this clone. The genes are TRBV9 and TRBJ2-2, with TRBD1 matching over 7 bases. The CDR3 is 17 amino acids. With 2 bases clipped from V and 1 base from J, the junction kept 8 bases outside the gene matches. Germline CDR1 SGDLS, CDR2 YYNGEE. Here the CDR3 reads CASSVNRRTGNTGELFF. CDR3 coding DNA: TGTGCCAGCAGCGTCAACCGGAGGACAGGGAACACCGGGGAGCTGTTTTTT. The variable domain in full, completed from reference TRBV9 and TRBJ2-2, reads DSGVTQTPKHLITATGQRVTLRCSPRSGDLSVYWYQQSLDQGLQFLIQYYNGEERAKGNILERFSAQQFPDLHSELNLSSLELGDSALYFCASSVNRRTGNTGELFFGEGSRLTVL.

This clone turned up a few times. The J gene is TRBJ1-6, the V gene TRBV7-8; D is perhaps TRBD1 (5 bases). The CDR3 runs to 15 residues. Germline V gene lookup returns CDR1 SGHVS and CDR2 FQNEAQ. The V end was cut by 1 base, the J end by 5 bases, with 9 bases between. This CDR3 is CASSLVGADNSPLHF. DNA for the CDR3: TGTGCCAGCAGCTTAGTAGGGGCCGATAATTCACCCCTCCACTTT.

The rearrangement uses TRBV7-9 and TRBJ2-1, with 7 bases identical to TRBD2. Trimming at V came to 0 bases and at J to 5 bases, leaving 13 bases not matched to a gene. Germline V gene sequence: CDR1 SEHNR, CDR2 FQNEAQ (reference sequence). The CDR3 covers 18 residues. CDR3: CASSLAVVGGAADNEQFF. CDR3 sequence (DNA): TGTGCCAGCAGCTTAGCTGTGGTGGGAGGGGCCGCCGACAATGAGCAGTTCTTC.

The CDR3 bases are TGTGCCAGCAGCGCCGGGACAGGGGCCTACAATGAGCAGTTCTTC. Protein sequence: CASSAGTGAYNEQFF. V and J are TRBV5-6 and TRBJ2-1; 10 nucleotides line up with TRBD1. The CDR3 runs 15 residues. Unmatched junction bases numbered 3, after V lost 4 bases and J lost 2 bases. Germline V CDR1 and CDR2: SGHDT, YYEEEE. Full variable domain (remainder filled in from reference TRBV5-6 and TRBJ2-1): DAGVTQSPTHLIKTRGQQVTLRCSPKSGHDTVSWYQQALGQGPQFIFQYYEEEERQRGNFPDRFSGHQFPNYSSELNVNALLLGDSALYLCASSAGTGAYNEQFFGPGTRLTVL.

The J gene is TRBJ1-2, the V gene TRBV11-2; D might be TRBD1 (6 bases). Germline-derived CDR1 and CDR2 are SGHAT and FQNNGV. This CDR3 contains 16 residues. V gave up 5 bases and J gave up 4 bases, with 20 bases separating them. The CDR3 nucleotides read TGTGCCAGCAGCCTGAAACAGGGCCGTCGTCCCTATGGCTACACCTTC. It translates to CASSLKQGRRPYGYTF.

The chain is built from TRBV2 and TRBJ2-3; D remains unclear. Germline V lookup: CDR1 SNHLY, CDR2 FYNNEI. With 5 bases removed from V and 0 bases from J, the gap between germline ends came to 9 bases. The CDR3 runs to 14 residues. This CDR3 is CASSSRESTDTQYF. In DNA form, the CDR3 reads TGTGCCAGCAGTTCTAGAGAGAGCACAGATACGCAGTATTTT.

The CDR3, as DNA: TGTGCCAGCAGGCAGGGGGTCATGGGATCCTACAATGAGCAGTTCTTC. This encodes CASRQGVMGSYNEQFF. The rearrangement uses TRBV19 and TRBJ2-1, with 7 positions matching TRBD1. V shed 9 bases and J 1 base; nucleotides not matched to a gene: 12. CDR3 length: 16 amino acids. The germline gives CDR1 LNHDA, CDR2 SQIVND (reference sequence).

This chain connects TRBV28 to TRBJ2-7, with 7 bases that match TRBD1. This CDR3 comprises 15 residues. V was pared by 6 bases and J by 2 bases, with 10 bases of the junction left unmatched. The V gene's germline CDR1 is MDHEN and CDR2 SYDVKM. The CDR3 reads CASRPLDRDAYEQYF. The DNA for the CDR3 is TGTGCCAGCAGACCCCTAGACAGGGATGCCTACGAGCAGTACTTC.

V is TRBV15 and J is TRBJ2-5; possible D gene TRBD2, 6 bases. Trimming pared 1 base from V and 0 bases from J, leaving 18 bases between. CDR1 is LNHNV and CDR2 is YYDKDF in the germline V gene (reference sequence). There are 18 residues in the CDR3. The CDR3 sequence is CATSRGLVRTRHQETQYF. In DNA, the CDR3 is TGTGCCACCAGCAGAGGACTAGTCCGCACCAGGCACCAAGAGACCCAGTACTTC. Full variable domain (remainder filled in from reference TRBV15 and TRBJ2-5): DAMVIQNPRYQVTQFGKPVTLSCSQTLNHNVMYWYQQKSSQAPKLLFHYYDKDFNNEADTPDNFQSRRPNTSFCFLDIRSPGLGDTAMYLCATSRGLVRTRHQETQYFGPGTRLLVL.

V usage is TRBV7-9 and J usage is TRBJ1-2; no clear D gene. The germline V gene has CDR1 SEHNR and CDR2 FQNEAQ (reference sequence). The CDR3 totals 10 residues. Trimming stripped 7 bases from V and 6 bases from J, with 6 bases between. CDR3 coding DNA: TGTGCCAGCACCTCAGATGGCTACACCTTC. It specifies CASTSDGYTF.

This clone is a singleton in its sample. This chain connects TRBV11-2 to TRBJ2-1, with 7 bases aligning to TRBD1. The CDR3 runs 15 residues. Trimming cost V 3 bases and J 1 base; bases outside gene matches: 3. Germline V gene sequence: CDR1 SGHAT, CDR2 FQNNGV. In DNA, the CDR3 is TGTGCCAGCAGCTTGAGGGGGCGTTCCTACAATGAGCAGTTCTTC. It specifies CASSLRGRSYNEQFF.

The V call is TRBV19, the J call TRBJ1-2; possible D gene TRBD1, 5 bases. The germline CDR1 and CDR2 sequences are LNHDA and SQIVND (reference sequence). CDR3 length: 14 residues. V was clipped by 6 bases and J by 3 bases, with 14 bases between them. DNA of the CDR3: TGTGCCAGTAGCCGGATGCGGGGCGACTATGGCTACACCTTC. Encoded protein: CASSRMRGDYGYTF.

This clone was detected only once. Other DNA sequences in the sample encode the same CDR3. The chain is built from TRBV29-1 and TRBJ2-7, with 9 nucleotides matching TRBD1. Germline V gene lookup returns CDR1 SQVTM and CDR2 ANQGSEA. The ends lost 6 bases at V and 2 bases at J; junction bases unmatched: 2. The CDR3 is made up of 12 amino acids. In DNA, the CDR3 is TGCAGCGTAAGACAGGGGGCCTACGAGCAGTACTTC. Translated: CSVRQGAYEQYF.

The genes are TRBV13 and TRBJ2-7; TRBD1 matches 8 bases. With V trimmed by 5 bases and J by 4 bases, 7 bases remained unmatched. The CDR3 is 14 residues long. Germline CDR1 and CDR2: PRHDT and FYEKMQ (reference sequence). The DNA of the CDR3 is TGTGCCAGCAGCCCAGGACAGGGTCTTTACGAGCAGTACTTC. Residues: CASSPGQGLYEQYF. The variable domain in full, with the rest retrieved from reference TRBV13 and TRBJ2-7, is AAGVIQSPRHLIKEKRETATLKCYPIPRHDTVYWYQQGPGQDPQFLISFYEKMQSDKGSIPDRFSAQQFSDYHSELNMSSLELGDSALYFCASSPGQGLYEQYFGPGTRLTVT.

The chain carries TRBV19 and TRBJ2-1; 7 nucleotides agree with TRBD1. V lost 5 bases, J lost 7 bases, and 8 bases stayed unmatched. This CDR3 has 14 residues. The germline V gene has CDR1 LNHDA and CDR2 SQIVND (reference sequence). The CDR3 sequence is CASSLQGNWNEQFF. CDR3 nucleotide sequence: TGTGCCAGTAGTTTACAGGGGAATTGGAATGAGCAGTTCTTC.